This T cell receptor (beta chain) was observed in a study of cytomegalovirus exposure and HLA in healthy donors. At the level of the study: Unique TCRs from HLA-typed donors, 80 million to 100 million of them, were held in an early data release. Study conclusions and caveats: Common viral pathogens (according to a later analysis) appeared linked to several of the most significant clusters. Association of a missense DCLRE1C variant with TCR beta V- and J-gene trimming was reported in a later analysis.

This CDR3 is built from 15 residues. Trimming left V 6 bases short and J 0 bases short, with 12 bases between. Germline V lookup: CDR1 LNHDA, CDR2 SQIVND (reference sequence). A note on this clone: No antigen is known for it.

A multiplex PCR was run with 60 Vbeta primers and 13 Jbeta primers. Data came from immunoSEQ multiplex PCR; TCRdb stores just in-frame clones and leaves some out. The sample records about 160,000 clones, 65% to 80% being singletons. Material for sequencing was PBMCs. V gene TRBV19 combines with J gene TRBJ1-3; a possible D gene is TRBD1 (5 bases). This clonotype originated in a woman between 45 and 60 years old in good health and CMV-seropositive. The CDR3 protein is CASSGRGHSGNTIYF. The CDR3 region has the DNA TGTGCCAGTAGCGGCAGAGGACACTCTGGAAACACCATATATTTT.